Below, one T cell receptor (beta chain) is given with its context. What it binds is not known. This sample is drawn from a study of T cell repertoires in cytomegalovirus infection. About the study: CMV infection and matching HLA type were both indicated by public TCR beta signatures. Overall study findings and caveats: HLA-C-restricted CMV-specific TCR beta clonotypes were dominant in the ex vivo response. Summed frequency of shared TCR beta families picked out CMV carriers who also had the relevant HLA.

TCRdb reprocessed the reads with MiXCR, giving one entry per CDR3 protein. The table shows roughly 630,000 distinct CDR3 sequences, with roughly 26% occurring only once. The material sequenced was CD8+ T cells from PBMCs. The clonotype originates from a human donor in good health (CMV status not recorded). Some clones in this sample may be carry-over from other donors' samples.

CDR3 region: CSAPLPDTGLGGYTF. The CDR3 region has the DNA TGCAGTGCTCCTCTTCCGGACACTGGTCTAGGTGGCTACACCTTC. This chain connects TRBV20-1 to TRBJ1-2; D might be TRBD1 (5 bases). In germline, CDR1 is DFQATT, CDR2 SNEGSKA (reference sequence). There are 15 residues in the CDR3. V was pared by 5 bases and J by 7 bases, with 23 bases between.